This T cell receptor (beta chain) was sequenced during a study of blood T cell repertoires in COVID-19. Study in general: Collection of acute and convalescent COVID-19 samples took place in the United States, Italy and Spain. The cDNA or gDNA used as material had been derived from T cells, B-cell-depleted T cells, or PBMCs.

The CDR3 runs 13 residues. The V gene lost 4 bases and the J gene lost 0 bases, with 7 bases spanning the gap. Germline V gene lookup returns CDR1 MDHEN and CDR2 SYDVKM. This clone showed up just a few times. Under the authors' procedure: Reference gene primer amplification in the assay estimated nucleated cell counts. Generated by immunoSEQ multiplex PCR, the TCRdb table keeps only in-frame clones and is missing some. V, J and clone size reflect that table, while D and trimming were determined from the DNA. The top ten hold around 14% of the sample, which has more than 150,000 clones, about 81% seen once.

The genes are TRBV28 and TRBJ2-7; weak D call: TRBD1 (5 bases). This TCR was recovered from a man aged 25 to 40 with active or convalescent COVID-19. The material sequenced was peripheral blood. DNA for the CDR3: TGTGCCAGCAGTTCAGGGTCCTCCTACGAGCAGTACTTC. The encoded protein is CASSSGSSYEQYF.